The 23 T cell receptor beta chains in this list originate from one sample, sequenced in a study of CD8+ T cells in alopecia areata. As for treatment: oral pan-JAK inhibitor, 5-10 mg twice daily. Following RNA extraction, reverse transcription yielded cDNA that acted as the sequencing template. TCRdb's copy holds only in-frame clones and misses some; the assay was immunoSEQ multiplex PCR. The sample lists about 210,000 clones, 40% to 55% occurring once. Sample: CD4+ T cells sorted from blood, taken at roughly week 36, from a patient treated with tofacitinib. The receptor set was obtained from a human donor with alopecia areata.

The J gene is TRBJ1-5, the V gene TRBV6-5, with 7 bases matching TRBD1. V dropped 2 bases and J dropped 7; count of bases not matched to a gene: 2. The CDR3 runs 13 residues. Germline CDR1 MNHEY, CDR2 SVGAGI. The CDR3 region has the DNA TGTGCCAGCAGTTACGACAGGGTCCAGCCCCAGCATTTT. Translated, it gives CASSYDRVQPQHF.

In its sample, this clone was seen a few times. This chain joins TRBV23-1 and TRBJ2-7, with D tentatively TRBD1 or TRBD2 (5 bases each). TRBV23-1 carries the ORF label, with uncertain function. The CDR3 has 17 amino acids. The germline V and J ends were trimmed by 3 bases and 4 bases, with 22 bases remaining between them. CDR3 region: CASSHRFPRGTAYEQYF. The CDR3, as DNA: TGCGCCAGCAGTCATAGGTTCCCTAGAGGGACCGCATACGAGCAGTACTTC.

This clone was seen only a few times. This chain joins TRBV6-5 and TRBJ1-1, with D perhaps matching TRBD1 (6 bases). V lost 10 bases to trimming and J lost 0 bases, with 9 bases between them. This CDR3 is 12 amino acids long. The germline CDR1 and CDR2 sequences are MNHEY and SVGAGI. The CDR3 loop reads CATRTVNTEAFF. CDR3 DNA sequence: TGTGCCACCCGGACAGTGAACACTGAAGCTTTCTTT.

The rearrangement uses TRBV27 and TRBJ2-4, with D maybe TRBD2 (6 bases). The CDR3 spans 15 residues. V lost 11 bases and J lost 0, with 17 bases in between. CDR1 is MNHEY, CDR2 SMNVEV, per germline (reference sequence). CDR3 bases: TGTGCCTCCCGCGGGGCAGACCTAGCCAAAAACATTCAGTACTTC. This gives the protein CASRGADLAKNIQYF.

The chain uses TRBV4-3 and TRBJ2-6, with unresolved D. Germline V gives CDR1 LGHNA, CDR2 YSLEER. The ends were cut back, 4 bases at V and 4 bases at J, with 11 bases in the middle. This CDR3 spans 15 amino acids. The CDR3 spells CASSPRLGGANVLTF. For the CDR3, the DNA is TGCGCCAGCAGCCCCCGGCTGGGAGGGGCCAACGTCCTGACTTTC.

The V call is TRBV20-1, the J call TRBJ2-3; D ambiguous. The CDR3 covers 10 residues. V gave up 3 bases and J gave up 10 bases, with 8 bases separating them. Germline values: CDR1 DFQATT, CDR2 SNEGSKA (reference sequence). DNA of the CDR3: TGCAGTGCTAGTACTGGGGCGCAGTATTTT. It is translated as CSASTGAQYF.

This clone is a singleton in its sample. The rearrangement uses TRBV5-6 and TRBJ2-3, with a possible D match to TRBD2 (6 bases). The length of the CDR3 is 15 residues. The ends were cut back, 2 bases at V and 5 bases at J, with 15 bases in the middle. Germline CDR1 is SGHDT and CDR2 is YYEEEE. CDR3 protein: CASSFGTLARDTQYF. CDR3 in DNA: TGTGCCAGCAGCTTTGGGACGCTAGCGAGAGATACGCAGTATTTT.

The CDR3 region is CASSVAGEQFF. As DNA, the CDR3 is TGTGCCAGCAGCGTAGCGGGTGAGCAGTTCTTC. The chain joins TRBV9 to TRBJ2-1; D not resolved. There are 11 residues in the CDR3. Germline loops: CDR1 SGDLS, CDR2 YYNGEE. V gave up 0 bases and J gave up 9 bases, with 4 bases separating them.

The table lists this clone with a few counts. The chain links TRBV28 to TRBJ1-2, with no clear D. The CDR3 extends over 12 amino acids. V lost 7 bases, J lost 6 bases, and 12 bases lay in between. Germline values: CDR1 MDHEN, CDR2 SYDVKM. CDR3 region: CASNPRGNGYTF. CDR3 nucleotides: TGTGCCAGCAACCCCCGAGGGAATGGCTACACCTTC.

This chain connects TRBV6-1 to TRBJ2-6; D is unresolved. Germline loops: CDR1 MNHNS, CDR2 SASEGT. The CDR3 is 15 amino acids. Trimming cost V 5 bases and J 4 bases, with 12 bases left between them. CDR3 DNA sequence: TGTGCCAGCAGTTTGACCGTGATCGGGGCCAACGTCCTGACTTTC. Amino acid sequence: CASSLTVIGANVLTF.

This clone appeared a few times. The genes are TRBV10-3 and TRBJ1-4; 9 bases agree with TRBD1. This CDR3 is 13 amino acids long. Germline V gives CDR1 ENHRY, CDR2 SYGVKD. Trimming removed 6 bases from V and 7 bases from J; junction bases left unmatched: 3. The CDR3 DNA reads as TGTGCCATCAGAGGGACAGGGAGTGAAAAACTGTTTTTT. This codes for CAIRGTGSEKLFF.

This sequence joins TRBV18 and TRBJ2-1; possibly TRBD2 for D (5 bases). Looked up from germline, CDR1 is KGHSH and CDR2 is LQKENI. V dropped 2 bases and J dropped 8 bases, with 10 bases sitting between them. The CDR3 has 13 amino acids. The CDR3 DNA reads TGTGCCAGCTCACCAGTACGGGGTCATGAGCAGTTCTTC. It is translated as CASSPVRGHEQFF.

This chain joins TRBV27 and TRBJ2-5, with a possible D match to TRBD2 (7 bases). Germline CDR1 reads MNHEY; CDR2 reads SMNVEV (reference sequence). V lost 6 bases and J 1 base, leaving 18 bases between the germline ends. This CDR3 has 16 amino acids. CDR3 in amino acids: CASSRWGGGGQETQYF. The CDR3, as DNA: TGTGCCAGCAGCCGGTGGGGGGGCGGGGGCCAAGAGACCCAGTACTTC.

For this clone: Germline and junction disagree at one end, which may indicate a read error. This chain links TRBV5-1 with TRBJ2-7, with 9 positions matching TRBD1. The CDR3 has 14 amino acids. Germline CDR1 is SGHRS and CDR2 is YFSETQ. CDR3 protein: CASSLVSGQGNWRF. CDR3 nucleotide sequence: TGCGCCAGCAGCTTGGTTTCGGGACAGGGTAATTGGCGCTTC. The variable domain in full, completed from reference TRBV5-1 and TRBJ2-7, reads KAGVTQTPRYLIKTRGQQVTLSCSPISGHRSVSWYQQTPGQGLQFLFEYFSETQRNKGNFPGRFSGRQFSNSRSEMNVSTLELGDSALYLCASSLVSGQGNWRFGPGTRLTVT.

The chain links TRBV25-1 to TRBJ1-1; 10 nucleotides align to TRBD1. Per germline, CDR1 MGHDK and CDR2 SYGVNS. The V and J ends lost 4 bases and 4 bases, in that order; junction bases with no gene match: 12. This CDR3 is built from 17 residues. This CDR3 is CASSGRDRGLRGTEAFF. The CDR3 DNA reads TGTGCCAGCAGTGGGAGGGACAGGGGCCTCCGGGGCACTGAAGCTTTCTTT.

CDR3 coding DNA: TGTGCCAGCAGCAGGGAGGGACTAGCCATCAATGAGCAGTTCTTC. Amino acid sequence: CASSREGLAINEQFF. This sequence joins TRBV5-4 and TRBJ2-1, with TRBD2 matching over 9 bases. The trim removed 4 bases at V and 6 bases at J, leaving 8 bases unmatched. The CDR3 consists of 15 residues. The germline gives CDR1 SGHNT, CDR2 YYREEE (reference sequence).

This clone was counted only a few times. The CDR3 DNA reads TGTGCCAGCAGCTTGAACAGGGCAGGCACTGAAGCTTTCTTT. Amino acids: CASSLNRAGTEAFF. The chain links TRBV11-2 to TRBJ1-1; D might be TRBD1 (6 bases). Germline loops: CDR1 SGHAT, CDR2 FQNNGV. V lost 3 bases to trimming and J lost 4 bases, with 12 bases between them. This CDR3 spans 14 amino acids.

This clone was found a few times. The V and J genes are TRBV29-1 and TRBJ2-1; TRBD2 is a possible D gene (5 bases). This CDR3 contains 15 residues. Germline CDR1 SQVTM, CDR2 ANQGSEA. V dropped 7 bases and J dropped 2 bases, with 18 bases sitting between them. DNA for the CDR3: TGCAGCGCGGAACCTAGCCCCATCACCTACAATGAGCAGTTCTTC. It translates to CSAEPSPITYNEQFF.

This clone was seen more than once but under ten times. The chain uses TRBV5-8 and TRBJ1-5; no firm D call. The length of the CDR3 is 12 residues. V lost 0 bases to trimming and J lost 5 bases, with 3 bases between them. Germline CDR1 reads SGHTS; CDR2 reads YDEGEE. The CDR3: CASSLGYQPQHF. For the CDR3, the DNA is TGTGCCAGCAGCTTGGGATATCAGCCCCAGCATTTT. The entire variable domain, with the rest obtained from reference TRBV5-8 and TRBJ1-5, is as follows: EAGVTQSPTHLIKTRGQQATLRCSPISGHTSVYWYQQALGLGLQFLLWYDEGEERNRGNFPPRFSGRQFPNYSSELNVNALELEDSALYLCASSLGYQPQHFGDGTRLSIL.

The genes are TRBV29-1 and TRBJ2-2, with D uncertain. The CDR3 is 13 residues long. Germline V gives CDR1 SQVTM, CDR2 ANQGSEA. V was shortened by 4 bases and J by 0 bases, with 6 bases between the two germline ends. The CDR3 region has the DNA TGCAGCGTTGGCAAGTCGAACACCGGGGAGCTGTTTTTT. Its translation is CSVGKSNTGELFF.

V is TRBV10-2 and J is TRBJ1-1; D not resolved. Germline loops: CDR1 WSHSY, CDR2 SAAADI. There are 13 residues in the CDR3. V shed 2 bases and J shed 5 bases, with 9 bases lying between them. CDR3 in DNA: TGCGCCAGCAGTGAGATCGGGGTGACTGAAGCTTTCTTT. Translation gives CASSEIGVTEAFF.

The V call is TRBV7-3, the J call TRBJ2-2; tentative D call: TRBD1 (5 bases). V was clipped by 5 bases and J by 1 base, with 11 bases between them. CDR3 size: 15 residues. CDR1 is SGHTA, CDR2 FQGTGA, per germline. The CDR3 region has the DNA TGTGCCAGCAGCCCAGGGAACAAGAACACCGGGGAGCTGTTTTTT. Translated: CASSPGNKNTGELFF.

J is TRBJ1-2 and V is TRBV30; TRBD1 aligns across 7 bases. The ends lost 2 bases at V and 6 bases at J; junction bases unmatched: 12. The CDR3 runs 15 residues. The germline CDR1 and CDR2 sequences are GTSNPN and SVGIG (reference sequence). CDR3 coding DNA: TGTGCCTGGAGTAAAACAGGGGTTCCGCATGATGGCTACACCTTC. This gives the protein CAWSKTGVPHDGYTF.